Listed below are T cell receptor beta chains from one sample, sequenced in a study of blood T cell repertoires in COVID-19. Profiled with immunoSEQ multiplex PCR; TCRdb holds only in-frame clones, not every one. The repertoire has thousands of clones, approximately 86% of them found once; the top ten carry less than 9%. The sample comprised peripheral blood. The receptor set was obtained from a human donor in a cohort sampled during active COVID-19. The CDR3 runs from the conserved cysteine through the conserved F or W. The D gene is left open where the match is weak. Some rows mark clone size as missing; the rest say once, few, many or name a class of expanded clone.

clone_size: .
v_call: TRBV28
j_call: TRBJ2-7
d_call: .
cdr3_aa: CASSLSGQPTSYEQYF
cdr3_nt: TGTGCCAGCAGTTTATCTGGACAGCCAACCTCCTACGAGCAGTACTTC

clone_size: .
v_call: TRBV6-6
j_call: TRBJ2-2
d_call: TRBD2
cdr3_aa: CASSYSGGGVTGELFF
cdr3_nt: TGTGCCAGCAGTTACTCTGGGGGAGGGGTGACCGGGGAGCTGTTTTTT

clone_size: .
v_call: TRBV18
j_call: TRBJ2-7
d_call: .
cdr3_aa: CASSPFQGLEDYEQYF
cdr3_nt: TGTGCCAGCTCACCATTCCAGGGTTTAGAGGACTACGAGCAGTACTTC

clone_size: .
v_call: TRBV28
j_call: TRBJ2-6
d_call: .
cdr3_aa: CASRDSSGANVLTF
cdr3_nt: TGTGCCAGCAGGGACAGCTCTGGGGCCAACGTCCTGACTTTC

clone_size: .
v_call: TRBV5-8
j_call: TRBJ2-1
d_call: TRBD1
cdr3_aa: CASSRTGFNYNEQFF
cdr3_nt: TGTGCCAGCAGCCGGACAGGGTTTAACTACAATGAGCAGTTCTTC

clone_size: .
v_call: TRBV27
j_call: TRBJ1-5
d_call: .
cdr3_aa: CASSLRGGYSNQPQHF
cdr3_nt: TGTGCCAGCAGTTTACGAGGGGGTTATAGCAATCAGCCCCAGCATTTT

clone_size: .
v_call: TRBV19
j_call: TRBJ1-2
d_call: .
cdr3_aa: CATSDRATYGYTF
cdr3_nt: TGTGCCACCTCGGACAGAGCAACCTATGGCTACACCTTC

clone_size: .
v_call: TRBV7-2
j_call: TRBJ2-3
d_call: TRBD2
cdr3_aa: CASSPRDSGRTDTQYF
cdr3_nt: TGTGCCAGCAGCCCCCGTGATAGCGGGAGGACAGATACGCAGTATTTT

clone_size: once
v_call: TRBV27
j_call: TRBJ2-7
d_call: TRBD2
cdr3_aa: CASRDWTSGSYEQYF
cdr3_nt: TGTGCCAGCAGAGACTGGACTAGCGGGAGCTACGAGCAGTACTTC

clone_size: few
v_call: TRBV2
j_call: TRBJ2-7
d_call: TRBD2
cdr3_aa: CASSEMGLAASYEQYF
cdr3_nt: TGTGCCAGCAGTGAAATGGGACTAGCGGCCTCCTACGAGCAGTACTTC

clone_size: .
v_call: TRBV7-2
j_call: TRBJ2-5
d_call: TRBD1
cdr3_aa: CASSSGGSQETQYF
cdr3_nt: TGTGCCAGCAGCTCAGGGGGCTCACAAGAGACCCAGTACTTC

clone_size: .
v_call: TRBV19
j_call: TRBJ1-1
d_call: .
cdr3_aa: CASSINGAEAFF
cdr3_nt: TGTGCCAGTAGTATAAATGGAGCCGAAGCTTTCTTT

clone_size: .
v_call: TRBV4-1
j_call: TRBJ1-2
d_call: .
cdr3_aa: CASSQQGTYGYTF
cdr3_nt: TGCGCCAGCAGCCAACAGGGGACCTATGGCTACACCTTC

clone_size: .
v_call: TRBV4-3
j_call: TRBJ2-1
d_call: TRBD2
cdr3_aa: CASSQDGLAGSSYNEQFF
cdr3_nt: TGCGCCAGCAGCCAGGATGGACTAGCGGGAAGCTCCTACAATGAGCAGTTCTTC

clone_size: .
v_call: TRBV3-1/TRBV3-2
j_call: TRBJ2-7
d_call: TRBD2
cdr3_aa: CASSQVPGLADTYEQYF
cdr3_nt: TGTGCCAGCAGCCAGGTTCCCGGACTAGCGGATACCTACGAGCAGTACTTC

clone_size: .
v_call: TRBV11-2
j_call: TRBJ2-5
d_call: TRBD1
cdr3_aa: CASSFRQGSETQYF
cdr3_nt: TGTGCCAGCAGCTTCCGACAGGGTTCGGAGACCCAGTACTTC

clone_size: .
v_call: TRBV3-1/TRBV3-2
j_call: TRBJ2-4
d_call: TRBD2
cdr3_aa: CASSQVAGDYKNIQYF
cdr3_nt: TGTGCCAGCAGCCAAGTGGCTGGGGACTATAAAAACATTCAGTACTTC

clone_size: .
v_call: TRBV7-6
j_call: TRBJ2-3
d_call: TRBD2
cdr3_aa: CASSQGLAGSTDTQYF
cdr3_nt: TGTGCCAGCAGCCAGGGACTAGCGGGAAGCACAGATACGCAGTATTTT

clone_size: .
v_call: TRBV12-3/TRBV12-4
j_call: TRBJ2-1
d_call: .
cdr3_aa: CASSFSNEQFF
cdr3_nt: TGTGCCAGCAGTTTTAGTAATGAGCAGTTCTTC

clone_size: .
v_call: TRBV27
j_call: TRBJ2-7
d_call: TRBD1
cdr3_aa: CASSLSGVGGPREQYF
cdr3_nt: TGTGCCAGCAGTTTATCGGGGGTAGGGGGCCCGCGTGAGCAGTACTTC

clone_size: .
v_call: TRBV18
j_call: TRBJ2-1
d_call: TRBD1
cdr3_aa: CASSPGQGSSYNEQFF
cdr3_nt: TGTGCCAGCTCACCCGGACAGGGGAGCTCCTACAATGAGCAGTTCTTC

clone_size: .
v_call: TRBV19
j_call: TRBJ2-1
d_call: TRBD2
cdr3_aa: CASSLWAAGSANEQFF
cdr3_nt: TGTGCCAGTAGTTTATGGGCAGCGGGATCCGCCAATGAGCAGTTCTTC

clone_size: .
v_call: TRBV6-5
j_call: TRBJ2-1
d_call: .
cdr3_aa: CASSPPGPLQQFF
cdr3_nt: TGTGCCAGCAGCCCCCCAGGGCCTCTCCAGCAGTTCTTC

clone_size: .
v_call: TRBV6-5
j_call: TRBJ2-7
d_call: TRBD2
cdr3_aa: CASSYLPSGAYEQYF
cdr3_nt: TGTGCCAGCAGTTACCTCCCTAGCGGGGCTTATGAGCAGTACTTC

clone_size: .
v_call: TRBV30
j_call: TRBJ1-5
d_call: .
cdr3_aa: CAWTSPGASQPQHF
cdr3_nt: TGTGCCTGGACCTCCCCAGGGGCAAGTCAGCCCCAGCATTTT

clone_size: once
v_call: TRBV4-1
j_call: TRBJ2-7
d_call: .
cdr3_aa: CASSQGSSSYEQYF
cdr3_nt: TGCGCCAGCAGCCAAGGCTCGAGCTCCTACGAGCAGTACTTC

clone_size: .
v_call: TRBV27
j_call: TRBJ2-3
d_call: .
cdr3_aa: CASIPAGLADTQYF
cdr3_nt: TGTGCCAGCATCCCAGCAGGGCTGGCAGATACGCAGTATTTT

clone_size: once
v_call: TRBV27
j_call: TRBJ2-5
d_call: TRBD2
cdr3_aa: CASKGSGSETQYF
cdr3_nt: TGTGCCAGCAAGGGTAGCGGGTCAGAGACCCAGTACTTC

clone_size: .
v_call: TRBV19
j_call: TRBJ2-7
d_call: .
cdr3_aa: CASSGSGASYEQYF
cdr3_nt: TGTGCCAGTAGTGGGTCAGGGGCCTCCTACGAGCAGTACTTC

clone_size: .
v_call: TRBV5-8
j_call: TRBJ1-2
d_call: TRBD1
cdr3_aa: CASSLGQSFYGYTF
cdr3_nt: TGTGCCAGCAGCCTGGGACAGTCGTTCTATGGCTACACCTTC

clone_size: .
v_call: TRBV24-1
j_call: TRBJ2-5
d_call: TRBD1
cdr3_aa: CATRDRAQETQYF
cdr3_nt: TGTGCCACCAGGGACAGGGCCCAAGAGACCCAGTACTTC

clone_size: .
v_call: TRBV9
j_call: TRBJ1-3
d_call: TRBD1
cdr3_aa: CASSSPQGALGNTIYF
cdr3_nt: TGTGCCAGCAGCTCCCCTCAGGGGGCATTAGGAAACACCATATATTTT

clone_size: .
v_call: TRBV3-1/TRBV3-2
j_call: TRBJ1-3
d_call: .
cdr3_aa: CASSQVGSSGNTIYF
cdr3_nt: TGTGCCAGCAGCCAAGTTGGGAGCTCTGGAAACACCATATATTTT

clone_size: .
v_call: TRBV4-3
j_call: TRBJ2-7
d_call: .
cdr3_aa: CASSQDLSRVYEQYF
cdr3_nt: TGCGCCAGCAGCCAAGATTTGAGCAGGGTGTACGAGCAGTACTTC

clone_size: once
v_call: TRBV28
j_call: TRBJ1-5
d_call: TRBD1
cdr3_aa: CASSSGGTNQPQHF
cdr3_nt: TGTGCCAGCAGTTCAGGGGGTACCAATCAGCCCCAGCATTTT

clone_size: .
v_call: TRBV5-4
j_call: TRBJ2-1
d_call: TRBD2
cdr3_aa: CASSFSAGVGYNEQFF
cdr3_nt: TGTGCCAGCAGCTTCTCCGCGGGAGTGGGGTACAATGAGCAGTTCTTC

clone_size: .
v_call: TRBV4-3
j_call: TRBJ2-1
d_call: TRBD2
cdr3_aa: CASSQDSRLAGTEQFF
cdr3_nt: TGCGCCAGCAGCCAAGACAGCAGACTAGCGGGAACTGAGCAGTTCTTC

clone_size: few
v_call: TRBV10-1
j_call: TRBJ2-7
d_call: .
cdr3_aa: CASSEGDLFYEQYF
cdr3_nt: TGCGCCAGCAGTGAAGGAGACTTATTCTACGAGCAGTACTTC

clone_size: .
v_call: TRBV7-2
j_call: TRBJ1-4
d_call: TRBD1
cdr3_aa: CASSLRPGGAEKLFF
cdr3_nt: TGTGCCAGCAGCTTAAGGCCAGGGGGCGCGGAAAAACTGTTTTTT

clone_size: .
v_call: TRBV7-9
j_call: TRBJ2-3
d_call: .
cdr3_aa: CASSPSGSDTQYF
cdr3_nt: TGTGCCAGCAGCCCTTCGGGGTCAGATACGCAGTATTTT

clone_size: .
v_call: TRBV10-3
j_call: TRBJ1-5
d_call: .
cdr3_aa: CAISPGHSGNQPQHF
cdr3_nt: TGTGCCATCAGTCCGGGACACTCTGGCAATCAGCCCCAGCATTTT

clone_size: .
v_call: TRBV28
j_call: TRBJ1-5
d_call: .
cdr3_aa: CASSLRGSGQPQHF
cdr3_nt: TGTGCCAGCAGTTTACGGGGGTCCGGCCAGCCCCAGCATTTT

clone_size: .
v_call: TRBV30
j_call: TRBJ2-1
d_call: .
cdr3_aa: CAWASYNEQFF
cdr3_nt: TGTGCCTGGGCTAGTTACAATGAGCAGTTCTTC

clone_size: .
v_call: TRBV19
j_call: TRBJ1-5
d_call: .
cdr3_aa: CASSDQGLGQPQHF
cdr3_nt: TGTGCCAGTAGTGACCAGGGTTTGGGTCAGCCCCAGCATTTT

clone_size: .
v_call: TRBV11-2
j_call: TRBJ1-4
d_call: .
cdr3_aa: CASSFWEGEKLFF
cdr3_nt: TGTGCCAGCAGCTTCTGGGAGGGTGAAAAACTGTTTTTT

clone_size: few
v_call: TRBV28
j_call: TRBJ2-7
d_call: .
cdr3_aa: CASSPRDSSYEQYF
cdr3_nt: TGTGCCAGCAGCCCCCGGGACTCTTCCTACGAGCAGTACTTC

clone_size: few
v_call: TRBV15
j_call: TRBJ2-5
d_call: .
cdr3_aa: CATSSLTTRQETQYF
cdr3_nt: TGTGCCACCAGCAGCCTGACAACGCGCCAAGAGACCCAGTACTTC

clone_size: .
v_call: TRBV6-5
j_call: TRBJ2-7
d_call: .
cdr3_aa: CASSRGGGGWQYF
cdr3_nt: TGTGCCAGCAGTCGGGGTGGGGGGGGCTGGCAGTACTTC

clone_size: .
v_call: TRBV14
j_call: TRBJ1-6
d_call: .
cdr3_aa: CASSQVTGHNSPLHF
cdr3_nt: TGTGCCAGCAGCCAAGTTACAGGTCATAATTCACCCCTCCACTTT